The 24 T cell receptor beta chains below were found in one sample sequenced in a study of blood T cell repertoires in COVID-19. Assay used: immunoSEQ multiplex PCR; TCRdb lists only in-frame clones, some missing. The sample lists more than 150,000 clones; roughly 90% were seen once. Specimen: peripheral blood. These receptors were taken from a man aged 70 or older with active or convalescent COVID-19.

This clone has a handful of counts. V and J are TRBV9 and TRBJ1-2; D possibly corresponds to TRBD1 (5 bases). Per the germline V gene, CDR1 is SGDLS and CDR2 is YYNGEE. The CDR3 consists of 13 residues. V dropped 5 bases and J dropped 6 bases, with 14 bases sitting between them. CDR3 residues: CASSRGGGDGYTF. The CDR3 coding sequence is TGTGCCAGCAGTCGCGGCGGGGGGGATGGCTACACCTTC.

The genes are TRBV4-1 and TRBJ1-5; D unresolved. The CDR3 has 13 residues. From germline, CDR1 is MGHRA and CDR2 YSYEKL. Trimming cost V 5 bases and J 4 bases, with 9 bases left between them. The CDR3 coding sequence is TGCGCCAGCAGCTTGACTCGGAATCAGCCCCAGCATTTT. This sequence encodes CASSLTRNQPQHF.

This chain joins TRBV27 and TRBJ2-7; 7 positions agree with TRBD2. The junction had 10 bases not matched to a gene; V was cut back by 4 bases and J by 4 bases. The CDR3 extends over 15 amino acids. Germline lookup yields CDR1 MNHEY and CDR2 SMNVEV (reference sequence). The CDR3 nucleotides read TGTGCCAGCAGTTCCCCTGCAGCGGGGTCTTACGAGCAGTACTTC. Amino acid sequence: CASSSPAAGSYEQYF.

The chain recombines TRBV15 with TRBJ1-5; 7 bases map to TRBD1. The CDR3 covers 14 residues. In germline, CDR1 is LNHNV, CDR2 YYDKDF (reference sequence). The J segment lost 5 bases and the V segment lost 7 bases, leaving 8 bases of the junction unmatched. The CDR3 is CATNLGQTHQPQHF. The CDR3 coding sequence is TGTGCCACCAACCTGGGACAGACCCATCAGCCCCAGCATTTT.

The chain is built from TRBV27 and TRBJ1-6, with 8 bases identical to TRBD1. This CDR3 is 15 amino acids long. Per germline, CDR1 MNHEY and CDR2 SMNVEV (reference sequence). The trim removed 1 base at V and 10 bases at J, leaving 6 bases unmatched. The CDR3 sequence is CASSLLSRGQSPLHF. The DNA for the CDR3 is TGTGCCAGCAGTTTATTGTCCAGGGGGCAATCACCCCTCCACTTT.

This sequence joins TRBV7-8 and TRBJ2-7; TRBD1 might be the D (6 bases). The ends were cut back, 5 bases at V and 3 bases at J, with 14 bases in the middle. Germline CDR1 and CDR2: SGHVS and FQNEAQ. CDR3 length: 14 amino acids. CDR3 coding DNA: TGTGCCAGCAGCCACCTCCCGGACAGCTACGAGCAGTACTTC. Protein product: CASSHLPDSYEQYF.

The rearrangement links TRBV27 to TRBJ1-6; 7 nucleotides agree with TRBD1. The germline gives CDR1 MNHEY, CDR2 SMNVEV (reference sequence). After removal of 8 bases from V and 4 bases from J, the junction contained 5 bases not matched to a gene. The CDR3 runs to 14 residues. In DNA, the CDR3 is TGTGCCAGCCAGGGGGTGAGTTATAATTCACCCCTCCACTTT. It specifies CASQGVSYNSPLHF.

The J gene is TRBJ1-6, the V gene TRBV5-1, with D possibly TRBD1 on 6 matching bases. V was trimmed by 4 bases and J by 4 bases, leaving 9 bases between them. The CDR3 runs to 14 residues. CDR1 is SGHRS, CDR2 YFSETQ, per germline. The CDR3 coding sequence is TGCGCCAGCAGCCAGGGGCCTTATAATTCACCCCTCCACTTT. Its protein product is CASSQGPYNSPLHF.

V is TRBV15 and J is TRBJ1-1; D unresolved. V was clipped by 0 bases and J by 11 bases, with 16 bases between them. This CDR3 contains 14 residues. The germline gives CDR1 LNHNV, CDR2 YYDKDF (reference sequence). CDR3 protein: CATSRDPQVGEAFF. The DNA of the CDR3 is TGTGCCACCAGCAGAGATCCCCAGGTCGGGGAGGCTTTCTTT.

This clone was recorded a few times. The rearrangement links TRBV7-2 to TRBJ1-2; possibly TRBD1 for D (6 bases). V lost 1 base and J 7 bases, leaving 10 bases between the germline ends. Germline assignment: CDR1 SGHTA and CDR2 FQGNSA. The CDR3 sequence is 13 residues long. The CDR3 protein is CASSLGQGLGYTF. The CDR3 DNA sequence: TGTGCCAGCAGCTTAGGCCAGGGGCTTGGCTACACCTTC.

This chain links TRBV7-9 with TRBJ2-3, with TRBD1 as a possible D gene (5 bases). Germline-derived CDR1 and CDR2 are SEHNR and FQNEAQ (reference sequence). Trimming pared 3 bases from V and 1 base from J, leaving 11 bases between. This CDR3 spans 15 amino acids. CDR3: CASSFRDGGTDTQYF. The CDR3 bases are TGTGCCAGCAGCTTCAGGGATGGGGGCACAGATACGCAGTATTTT.

The CDR3 loop is CATRGGLAGPNEQFF. The CDR3 nucleotides are TGTGCCACCAGGGGAGGACTAGCGGGGCCCAATGAGCAGTTCTTC. The chain has TRBV15 and TRBJ2-1, with 12 bases that match TRBD2. The germline CDR1 and CDR2 sequences are LNHNV and YYDKDF (reference sequence). This CDR3 spans 15 amino acids. The V and J ends lost 6 bases and 6 bases, in that order; junction bases with no gene match: 6.

This clone was seen a single time. This chain connects TRBV11-2 to TRBJ2-1, with 9 bases identical to TRBD1. V was clipped by 3 bases and J by 5 bases; unmatched bases: 11. CDR1 is SGHAT, CDR2 FQNNGV, per germline. The CDR3 totals 17 residues. Here the CDR3 reads CASSLSLNRGLDNEQFF. The DNA of the CDR3 is TGTGCCAGCAGCTTGTCCCTCAACAGGGGGCTGGACAATGAGCAGTTCTTC. Filled out from reference TRBV11-2 and TRBJ2-1, the complete variable domain reads EAGVAQSPRYKIIEKRQSVAFWCNPISGHATLYWYQQILGQGPKLLIQFQNNGVVDDSQLPKDRFSAERLKGVDSTLKIQPAKLEDSAVYLCASSLSLNRGLDNEQFFGPGTRLTVL.

This clone showed up just a few times. This chain uses TRBV6-2 or TRBV6-3 with TRBJ1-3; the D is unclear. The CDR3 has 19 residues. Trimming took 0 bases from V and 3 from J, leaving 21 bases between them. Germline V CDR1 and CDR2: MNHEY, SVGEGT. DNA for the CDR3: TGTGCCAGCAGTTACTCGACTACCTCCCAAGGGTGGCGTGGAAACACCATATATTTT. Translated, it gives CASSYSTTSQGWRGNTIYF.

The chain has TRBV5-5 and TRBJ2-1, with 7 bases aligning to TRBD1. The germline CDR1 and CDR2 sequences are SGHKS and YYEKEE (reference sequence). The CDR3 is 16 residues long. V dropped 1 base and J dropped 0; count of bases not matched to a gene: 4. CDR3 sequence: CASSLTGASSYNEQFF. In DNA, the CDR3 is TGTGCCAGCAGCTTGACAGGGGCTAGCTCCTACAATGAGCAGTTCTTC.

The chain couples TRBV11-2 to TRBJ2-7; D is undetermined. This CDR3 is built from 13 residues. CDR1 is SGHAT, CDR2 FQNNGV, per germline. Trimming left V 5 bases short and J 7 bases short, with 15 bases between. The CDR3 spells CASSPPPTEEQYF. The CDR3 region has the DNA TGTGCCAGCAGCCCTCCTCCGACGGAGGAGCAGTACTTC.

The chain links TRBV24-1 to TRBJ2-5; 8 bases map to TRBD2. CDR1 KGHDR and CDR2 SFDVKD come from the germline V gene. J was trimmed by 5 bases and V by 1 base; bases with no gene match: 5. CDR3 length: 15 amino acids. In DNA, the CDR3 is TGTGCCACCAGTGATTTTCCGGGAGGGGGTGAGACCCAGTACTTC. Translating gives CATSDFPGGGETQYF.

In its sample, this clone was seen once. This chain uses TRBV5-1 with TRBJ2-1; 9 nucleotides agree with TRBD1. V lost 0 bases and J lost 6; bases outside the gene matches: 7. The CDR3 is 16 residues long. In germline, CDR1 is SGHRS, CDR2 YFSETQ. In nucleotides, the CDR3 is TGCGCCAGCAGCTTGGAAAGGACAGGGGCCCGCAATGAGCAGTTCTTC. It translates to CASSLERTGARNEQFF.

This chain connects TRBV5-1 to TRBJ2-5, with D perhaps TRBD1 (5 bases). The CDR3 is 13 residues long. Trimming cost V 4 bases and J 4 bases, with 11 bases left between them. CDR1 SGHRS and CDR2 YFSETQ come from the germline V gene. This chain's CDR3 is CASSEGVGETQYF. The CDR3 DNA reads as TGCGCCAGCAGCGAAGGGGTAGGAGAGACCCAGTACTTC. The entire variable domain, with the rest obtained from reference TRBV5-1 and TRBJ2-5, is as follows: KAGVTQTPRYLIKTRGQQVTLSCSPISGHRSVSWYQQTPGQGLQFLFEYFSETQRNKGNFPGRFSGRQFSNSRSEMNVSTLELGDSALYLCASSEGVGETQYFGPGTRLLVL.

This chain links TRBV7-2 with TRBJ2-1; D is possibly TRBD2 (6 bases). The length of the CDR3 is 16 residues. The germline V and J ends were trimmed by 1 base and 8 bases, with 18 bases remaining between them. Germline-derived CDR1 and CDR2 are SGHTA and FQGNSA. In nucleotides, the CDR3 is TGTGCCAGCAGCTTAGGACTAGTATGGTCGGGCGATGAGCAGTTCTTC. Translated, it gives CASSLGLVWSGDEQFF.

The chain joins TRBV12-3 or TRBV12-4 to TRBJ1-3, with unresolved D. CDR3 size: 12 residues. V lost 6 bases and J lost 9, with 12 bases in between. The CDR3 coding sequence is TGTGCCAGCAGCGCAACCGGAGGCACCATATATTTT. This gives the protein CASSATGGTIYF.

This rearrangement joins TRBV23-1 to TRBJ2-3; 11 nucleotides agree with TRBD1. TRBV23-1 is reported as an ORF; its role is uncertain. CDR3 length equals 18 residues. Trimming took 2 bases from V and 1 from J; bases not matched to a gene: 8. In DNA, the CDR3 is TGCGCCAGCAGTCAAACGGACAGGGGGCTATTCGGCACAGATACGCAGTATTTT. It is translated as CASSQTDRGLFGTDTQYF.

The chain links TRBV2 to TRBJ1-1, with D possibly TRBD1 on 5 matching bases. V lost 7 bases and J lost 3, with 12 bases in between. The CDR3 consists of 13 residues. CDR1 is SNHLY and CDR2 is FYNNEI in the germline V gene. The CDR3 region is CASKLRDYTEAFF. DNA for the CDR3: TGTGCCAGCAAGCTCAGGGATTACACTGAAGCTTTCTTT.

The DNA for the CDR3 is TGCGCCAGCAGCTTCCTGGGACAGACTGAAGCTTTCTTT. Its protein is CASSFLGQTEAFF. The J gene is TRBJ1-1, the V gene TRBV5-1; 7 bases align to TRBD1. Germline values: CDR1 SGHRS, CDR2 YFSETQ. There are 13 residues in the CDR3. V lost 2 bases to trimming and J lost 5 bases; unmatched junction nucleotides: 3.